The TCR beta chain described here comes from a study of beta chain features in type 1 diabetes. On the study more broadly: Examined across all samples were approximately 99 million sorted cells. General study findings and limits: Type 1 diabetes patients had VDJ junctions that carried fewer insertions and more deletions. Sequencing the cDNA could make cells with high TCR expression show up more than they should.

TCRB transcripts that were expressed got sequenced, as all of the isolated RNA had been reverse transcribed. TCRdb's table, derived via immunoSEQ multiplex PCR, lists solely in-frame clones and lacks some. The sample lists 120,000 to 150,000 clones, less than 9% occurring once. V lost 5 bases and J lost 3, with 12 bases in between. From germline, CDR1 is ENHRY and CDR2 SYGVKD. The CDR3 totals 14 residues. Comment on this clone: Its cognate antigen is unknown.

The sequence was obtained from a woman under 40 in good health. The source material was central memory CD4+ T cells from blood. The rearrangement uses TRBV10-3 and TRBJ2-3; the D gene is possibly TRBD1 (5 bases). This chain's CDR3 is CAISPGLSTDTQYF. The CDR3 DNA reads as TGTGCCATCAGTCCAGGGTTGAGTACAGATACGCAGTATTTT.